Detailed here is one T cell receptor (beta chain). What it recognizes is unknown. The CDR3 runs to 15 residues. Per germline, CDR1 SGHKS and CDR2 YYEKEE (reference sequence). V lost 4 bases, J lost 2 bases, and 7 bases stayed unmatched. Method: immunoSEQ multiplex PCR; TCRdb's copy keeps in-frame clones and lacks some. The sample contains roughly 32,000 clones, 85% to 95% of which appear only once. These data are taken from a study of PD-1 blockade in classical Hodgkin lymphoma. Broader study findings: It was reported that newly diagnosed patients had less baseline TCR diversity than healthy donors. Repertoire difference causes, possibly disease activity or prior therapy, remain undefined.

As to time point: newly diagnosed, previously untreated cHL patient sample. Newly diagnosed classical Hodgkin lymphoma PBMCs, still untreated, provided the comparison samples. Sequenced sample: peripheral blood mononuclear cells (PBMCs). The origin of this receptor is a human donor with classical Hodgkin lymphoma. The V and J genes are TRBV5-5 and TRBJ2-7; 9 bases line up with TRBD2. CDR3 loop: CASSLRLAGTYEQYF. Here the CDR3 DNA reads TGTGCCAGCAGCCTGAGGCTAGCGGGAACCTACGAGCAGTACTTC.